The source of this T cell receptor (beta chain) is a study of cytomegalovirus exposure and HLA in healthy donors. There are a few counts of this clone. Its antigen is not known. General study findings and limits: Most observed TCR sequences were rare, whereas some public TCRs were detected in many donors. According to the study, some 160 TCR beta chains were cytomegalovirus-associated.

TCRdb keeps only in-frame clones here, not all; method: immunoSEQ multiplex PCR. The table has 95,000 to 120,000 clones, around 85% seen once. The CDR3 has 15 residues. J gave up 8 bases and V 1 base, and 10 bases lay outside the gene matches. Germline-derived CDR1 and CDR2 are SEHNR and FQNEAQ (reference sequence). Sequencing was performed on PBMCs. The source of this sequence is a woman younger than 35 in good health and CMV-seronegative. The rearrangement uses TRBV7-9 and TRBJ1-2, with 7 bases matching TRBD1. The CDR3 sequence is CASSLGPETGKGYTF. The CDR3 bases are TGTGCCAGCAGCTTAGGGCCCGAGACAGGGAAGGGCTACACCTTC. The whole variable domain, remainder taken from reference TRBV7-9 and TRBJ1-2, is DTGVSQNPRHKITKRGQNVTFRCDPISEHNRLYWYRQTLGQGPEFLTYFQNEAQLEKSRLLSDRFSAERPKGSFSTLEIQRTEQGDSAMYLCASSLGPETGKGYTFGSGTRLTVV.